These T cell receptor beta chains were read from a single sample in a study of CD8 T cells in ankylosing spondylitis. TCRdb reprocessed the 5' RACE reads with MiXCR, giving one entry per CDR3 protein. This sample carries 300,000 to 350,000 distinct CDR3 sequences, roughly 10% of them seen once, and the ten largest clones take roughly 9.2%. Source material: blood, either unsorted or a sorted T cell fraction (not recorded which). These receptors came from a female donor with ankylosing spondylitis or in good health (not recorded which). Each CDR3 is given with its conserved first and last residue. The order of the fields is D gene, J gene, V gene, clone size, CDR3 protein, CDR3 DNA. The D gene is left open where the match is weak. A clone size is listed for some rows: how often the clone was seen (once, few, many), or a class if it is expanded.

>TRBD1|TRBJ1-1|TRBV10-3|.
CAISESDRGTEAFF
TGTGCCATCAGTGAATCGGACAGGGGCACTGAAGCTTTCTTT
>.|TRBJ2-7|TRBV6-5|many
CASSYGQANSYEQYF
TGTGCCAGCAGTTACGGCCAGGCTAACTCCTACGAGCAGTACTTC
>TRBD2|TRBJ2-2|TRBV29-1|.
CSAGLAGVGVGELFF
TGCAGCGCAGGACTAGCGGGAGTTGGCGTCGGGGAGCTGTTTTTT
>.|TRBJ1-6|TRBV7-9|many
CASSSFRDPSPLHF
TGTGCCAGCAGCTCCTTTCGGGACCCCTCACCCCTCCACTTT
>.|TRBJ1-1|TRBV28|many
CASSRYSEAFF
TGTGCCAGCAGTCGTTACAGTGAAGCTTTCTTT
>TRBD1|TRBJ2-2|TRBV5-1|many
CASSLDSGGGGELFF
TGCGCCAGCAGCTTGGACTCAGGGGGCGGCGGGGAGCTGTTTTTT
>.|TRBJ2-1|TRBV18|many
CASSPTEYNEQFF
TGTGCCAGCTCACCGACCGAGTACAATGAGCAGTTCTTC
>TRBD1|TRBJ2-1|TRBV7-2|many
CASSPTGTSYNEQFF
TGTGCCAGCAGCCCGACAGGGACCTCCTACAATGAGCAGTTCTTC
>.|TRBJ1-5|TRBV7-2|many
CASSLYAQPQHF
TGTGCCAGCAGCTTATACGCTCAGCCCCAGCATTTT
>.|TRBJ1-3|TRBV7-9|few
CASSLTLKDTIYF
TGTGCCAGCAGCCTGACCCTCAAGGACACCATATATTTT
>.|TRBJ2-5|TRBV11-2|.
CASSPRPGRSRGYRGRETQYF
TGTGCCAGCAGCCCGAGACCGGGACGGTCCAGGGGCTACCGGGGCAGAGAGACCCAGTACTTC
>.|TRBJ2-3|TRBV5-1|.
CASSFGNSASTDTQYF
TGCGCCAGCAGCTTTGGGAATTCAGCTAGCACAGATACGCAGTATTTT
>.|TRBJ2-3|TRBV20-1|many
CSARDLRVDTDTQYF
TGCAGTGCTAGAGATCTTAGGGTTGACACAGATACGCAGTATTTT
>TRBD1|TRBJ1-1|TRBV5-1|few
CASSWGQVEVNTEAFF
TGCGCCAGCAGCTGGGGACAGGTTGAGGTGAACACTGAAGCTTTCTTT
>.|TRBJ2-1|TRBV5-1|many
CASSLIGSPYNEQFF
TGCGCCAGCAGCTTGATCGGGAGCCCGTACAATGAGCAGTTCTTC
>TRBD2|TRBJ2-1|TRBV20-1|many
CSATTSGSDNEQFF
TGCAGTGCTACGACTAGCGGGAGCGACAATGAGCAGTTCTTC
>.|TRBJ1-2|TRBV25-1|many
CASSAIYGYTF
TGTGCCAGCAGTGCTATCTATGGCTACACCTTC
>TRBD1|TRBJ1-5|TRBV27|many
CASSPGTGGGQPQHF
TGTGCCAGCAGTCCGGGGACAGGGGGAGGTCAGCCCCAGCATTTT
>TRBD1|TRBJ2-3|TRBV7-9|many
CASSSTGASTDTQYF
TGTGCCAGCAGCTCGACAGGGGCTAGCACAGATACGCAGTATTTT
>TRBD2|TRBJ2-3|TRBV20-1|many
CSARMASGSTDTQYF
TGCAGTGCTCGGATGGCTAGCGGGAGCACAGATACGCAGTATTTT
>.|TRBJ2-2|TRBV6-2/TRBV6-3|many
CASSYWGDLELFF
TGTGCCAGCAGTTACTGGGGGGATCTGGAGCTGTTTTTT
>TRBD1|TRBJ2-1|TRBV5-1|once
CASSFQDRAYNEQFF
TGCGCCAGCAGCTTTCAGGACAGGGCCTACAATGAGCAGTTCTTC
>TRBD1|TRBJ2-1|TRBV5-1|.
CASSLAPGQGAREQFF
TGCGCCAGCAGCTTGGCTCCGGGACAGGGGGCCCGTGAGCAGTTCTTC
>.|TRBJ2-3|TRBV20-1|.
CSARSTGTDTQYF
TGCAGTGCTAGATCCACAGGCACAGATACGCAGTATTTT
>.|TRBJ1-1|TRBV25-1|many
CASSEAARLAEAFF
TGTGCCAGCAGTGAGGCGGCCAGGCTGGCTGAAGCTTTCTTT
>.|TRBJ2-3|TRBV7-2|many
CASSPGGRSLDTQYF
TGTGCCAGCAGCCCCGGCGGACGCTCTTTAGATACGCAGTATTTT
>.|TRBJ1-1|TRBV5-1|many
CASSLAWTENTEAFF
TGCGCCAGCAGCCTCGCCTGGACAGAGAACACTGAAGCTTTCTTT
>.|TRBJ1-3|TRBV5-1|many
CASSSEPGNTIYF
TGCGCCAGCAGCAGCGAACCCGGAAACACCATATATTTT
>.|TRBJ2-5|TRBV5-6|many
CASSLGGWTAQETQYF
TGTGCCAGCAGCTTGGGGGGATGGACAGCACAAGAGACCCAGTACTTC
>.|TRBJ2-3|TRBV20-1|.
CSAIGSRTDTQYF
TGCAGTGCTATCGGGAGCCGGACAGATACGCAGTATTTT
>TRBD2|TRBJ2-3|TRBV7-2|many
CASSLAGTSGRAADTQYF
TGTGCCAGCAGCTTAGCAGGGACTAGCGGGAGGGCCGCAGATACGCAGTATTTT
>.|TRBJ2-7|TRBV18|once
CASSPLPGSYEQYF
TGTGCCAGCTCACCACTCCCGGGGTCCTACGAGCAGTACTTC
>TRBD2|TRBJ2-5|TRBV7-6|.
CASSLAGAGPSAGTQYF
TGTGCCAGCAGCTTAGCGGGAGCGGGGCCATCGGCAGGGACCCAGTACTTC
>TRBD1|TRBJ1-5|TRBV20-1|.
CSARAQGGFNQPQHF
TGCAGTGCTAGAGCTCAGGGGGGTTTCAATCAGCCCCAGCATTTT
>.|TRBJ2-3|TRBV7-2|few
CASSLQVSDTQYF
TGTGCCAGCAGCTTACAAGTTTCAGATACGCAGTATTTT
>.|TRBJ1-2|TRBV5-1|many
CASSMDGGSYGYTF
TGCGCCAGCAGCATGGACGGAGGGAGCTATGGCTACACCTTC
>.|TRBJ2-1|TRBV10-1|many
CASSDGGRPYNEQFF
TGCGCCAGCAGTGATGGGGGACGACCCTACAATGAGCAGTTCTTC
>.|TRBJ2-5|TRBV6-5|few
CASSYSRGFETQYF
TGTGCCAGCAGTTACTCGAGGGGTTTCGAGACCCAGTACTTC
>TRBD2|TRBJ2-1|TRBV12-3/TRBV12-4|many
CASSATPGTSGNEQFF
TGTGCCAGCAGCGCTACCCCCGGGACTAGCGGCAATGAGCAGTTCTTC
>.|TRBJ1-6|TRBV5-6|.
CASSLNSLDNSPLHF
TGTGCCAGCAGCTTGAACAGTCTGGATAATTCACCCCTCCACTTT
>TRBD1|TRBJ2-7|TRBV7-2|many
CASRSDRPHYYEQYF
TGTGCCAGCAGGTCGGACAGGCCACATTACTACGAGCAGTACTTC
>TRBD2|TRBJ2-5|TRBV20-1|few
CSANGLAGVRETQYF
TGCAGTGCAAACGGACTAGCGGGAGTTCGAGAGACCCAGTACTTC
>.|TRBJ2-4|TRBV5-1|many
CASSIRGPTRLAKNIQYF
TGCGCCAGCAGCATCCGGGGCCCAACCCGCCTAGCCAAAAACATTCAGTACTTC
>TRBD1|TRBJ1-2|TRBV20-1|many
CSARDDRGYGYTF
TGCAGTGCTAGAGATGACAGGGGTTATGGCTACACCTTC
>TRBD1|TRBJ2-1|TRBV6-6|few
CASSPGGREQFF
TGTGCCAGCAGTCCAGGGGGCAGGGAGCAGTTCTTC
>TRBD2|TRBJ2-7|TRBV28|few
CASSPPPPGLAGSYEQYF
TGTGCCAGCAGTCCTCCTCCCCCGGGACTAGCGGGGAGCTACGAGCAGTACTTC
>.|TRBJ2-2|TRBV11-2|many
CASSLGGTATGELFF
TGTGCCAGCAGCTTAGGGGGGACTGCAACCGGGGAGCTGTTTTTT
>TRBD2|TRBJ2-2|TRBV27|many
CASSLSSGRNTGELFF
TGTGCCAGCAGTTTATCGAGCGGGAGAAACACCGGGGAGCTGTTTTTT
>.|TRBJ1-4|TRBV5-1|.
CASSLATGRGVKLFF
TGCGCCAGCAGCTTGGCTACAGGACGGGGTGTAAAACTGTTTTTT
>TRBD2|TRBJ2-3|TRBV12-3/TRBV12-4|many
CASSPGGKGTDTQYF
TGTGCCAGCAGTCCGGGGGGGAAGGGCACAGATACGCAGTATTTT
>TRBD1|TRBJ1-5|TRBV7-9|.
CASSTWTGGGNQPQHF
TGTGCCAGCAGCACGTGGACAGGGGGCGGAAATCAGCCCCAGCATTTT